A selection of T cell receptor beta chains follows, all from one sample in a study of T cell responses to AZD1222 COVID-19 vaccine. Assay: immunoSEQ multiplex PCR; the TCRdb copy retains only in-frame clones and omits some. The data show approximately 190,000 clones, roughly 92% seen once. The specimen was peripheral blood, collected 28 days after the second AZD1222 dose. These receptor sequences come from an adult who received the AZD1222 COVID-19 vaccine. CDR3s leave out the opening cysteine and the closing phenylalanine or tryptophan. The D gene is left open where the match is weak. Part of the rows lack a size; the others show once, few, many or a class for expanded clones.

NA	TRBJ2-2	TRBD2	TRBV5-1	ASTGTSAGGELF
NA	TRBJ1-2	NA	TRBV19	ASTLERKGYT
NA	TRBJ2-5	NA	TRBV19	ASSSSQSRPAETQY
NA	TRBJ2-5	TRBD1	TRBV18	ASSPPGTGGRETQY
NA	TRBJ1-5	NA	TRBV7-2	ASSFVIEQPQH
once	TRBJ1-1	NA	TRBV6-5	ASSYTLGPAF
NA	TRBJ1-2	TRBD1	TRBV3-1/TRBV3-2	ASSQLTGTGGGYT
NA	TRBJ2-2	NA	TRBV5-4	ASSLGGSTGELF
NA	TRBJ2-7	NA	TRBV25-1	ASSEGHAYEQY
NA	TRBJ2-3	TRBD1	TRBV6-6	ASSFWDRGRDTQY
NA	TRBJ2-1	NA	TRBV6-4	ASSDETAGWEQF
NA	TRBJ1-5	NA	TRBV27	ASRVGGSNQPQH
few	TRBJ2-2	TRBD1	TRBV2	ASSSPAGQGATGELF
NA	TRBJ2-7	TRBD1	TRBV4-2	ASSQDSGTGREQY
once	TRBJ1-6	NA	TRBV28	ASSPAYGIGNSPLH
NA	TRBJ1-2	TRBD1	TRBV2	ASREIRTGVGYT
few	TRBJ2-1	TRBD2	TRBV28	ASSSGTRWDNEQF
NA	TRBJ2-5	TRBD2	TRBV5-1	ASRYLGTSGARQETQY
once	TRBJ2-1	NA	TRBV10-3	AISAQRDVTEQF
NA	TRBJ1-1	NA	TRBV9	ASTERLNTEAF
NA	TRBJ1-5	NA	TRBV6-2/TRBV6-3	ASSFFGSGQPQH
NA	TRBJ1-2	TRBD1	TRBV7-8	ASSSAGGPALYGYT
NA	TRBJ1-6	NA	TRBV5-1	ASSLQRASNSPLH
NA	TRBJ2-5	NA	TRBV11-2	ASSLDFGGPGETQY
NA	TRBJ1-2	NA	TRBV6-5	ASTNPGTLNYGYT
NA	TRBJ2-2	NA	TRBV5-6	ASSLMATGSNTGELF
NA	TRBJ1-5	NA	TRBV7-2	ASSLGTHSNQPQH
NA	TRBJ1-5	NA	TRBV4-1	ASSQDWGYGNQPQH
NA	TRBJ2-7	NA	TRBV12-2	ASRLDQGRD
NA	TRBJ2-1	TRBD2	TRBV27	ASRLAGGYNEQF